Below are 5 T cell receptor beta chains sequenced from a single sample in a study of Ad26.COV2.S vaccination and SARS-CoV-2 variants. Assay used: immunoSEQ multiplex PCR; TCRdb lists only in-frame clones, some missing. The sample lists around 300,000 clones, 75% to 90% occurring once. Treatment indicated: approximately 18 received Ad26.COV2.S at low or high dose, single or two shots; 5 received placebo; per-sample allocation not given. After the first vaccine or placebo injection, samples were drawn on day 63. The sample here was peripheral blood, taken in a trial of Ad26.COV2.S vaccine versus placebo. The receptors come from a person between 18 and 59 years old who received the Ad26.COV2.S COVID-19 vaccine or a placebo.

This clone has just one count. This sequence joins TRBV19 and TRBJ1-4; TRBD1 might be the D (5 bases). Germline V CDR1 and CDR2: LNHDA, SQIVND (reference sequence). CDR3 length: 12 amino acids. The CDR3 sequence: CATGRENEKLFF. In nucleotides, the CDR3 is TGTGCTACGGGACGGGAGAATGAAAAACTGTTTTTT.

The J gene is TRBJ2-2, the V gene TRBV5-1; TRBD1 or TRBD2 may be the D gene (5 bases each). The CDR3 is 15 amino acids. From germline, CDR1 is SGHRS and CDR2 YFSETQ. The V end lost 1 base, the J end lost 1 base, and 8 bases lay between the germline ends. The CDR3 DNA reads TGCGCCAGCAGCTTGAGGGACCGGAACACCGGGGAGCTGTTTTTT. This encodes CASSLRDRNTGELFF.

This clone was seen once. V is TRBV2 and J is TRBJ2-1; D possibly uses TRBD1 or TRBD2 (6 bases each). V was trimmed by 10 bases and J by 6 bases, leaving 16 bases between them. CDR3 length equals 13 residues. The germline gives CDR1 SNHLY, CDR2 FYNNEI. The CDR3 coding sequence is TGTGCCACCACAGTACAGGGAGGCAATGAGCAGTTCTTC. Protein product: CATTVQGGNEQFF.

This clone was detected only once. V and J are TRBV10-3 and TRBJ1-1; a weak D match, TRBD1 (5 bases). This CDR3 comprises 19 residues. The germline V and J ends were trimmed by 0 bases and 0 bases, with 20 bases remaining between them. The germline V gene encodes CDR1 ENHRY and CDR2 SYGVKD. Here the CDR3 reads CAISESGGTRLTMNTEAFF. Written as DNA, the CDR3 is TGTGCCATCAGTGAGTCGGGGGGGACTAGACTGACTATGAACACTGAAGCTTTCTTT.

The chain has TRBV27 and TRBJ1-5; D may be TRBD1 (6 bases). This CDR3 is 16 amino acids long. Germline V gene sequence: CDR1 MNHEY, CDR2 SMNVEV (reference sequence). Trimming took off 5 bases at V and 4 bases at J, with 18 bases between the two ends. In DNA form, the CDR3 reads TGTGCCAGCAGTAGACACGGACAGACTTCGAATCAGCCCCAGCATTTT. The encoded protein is CASSRHGQTSNQPQHF.